Listed here are 18 T cell receptor beta chains from one sample, sequenced in a study of cytomegalovirus exposure and HLA in healthy donors (dated by TCRdb to 2016 to 2017). The receptor library was made with the immunoSEQ multiplex PCR assay. TCRdb carries this immuneACCESS record with in-frame sequences only. Its versions omit some clonotypes, under half of them owing to an unresolved V gene in the studies checked, with the rest unexplained. The sample contains about 180,000 clones, approximately 87% of them found a single time. The ten biggest clones cover approximately 1.5% of the sample. The sequenced material came from PBMCs. The receptors originated from a woman aged 25 to 45 in good health and CMV-seronegative.

The rearrangement uses TRBV19 and TRBJ1-1, with no clear D. The germline V gene encodes CDR1 LNHDA and CDR2 SQIVND (reference sequence). The ends were cut back, 3 bases at V and 5 bases at J, with 13 bases in the middle. The CDR3 length is 14 residues. In nucleotides, the CDR3 is TGTGCCAGTAGTATGTTAGGCGGTCGGACTGAAGCTTTCTTT. Translated: CASSMLGGRTEAFF.

Concerning this clone: The same CDR3 arises from other DNA sequences in this sample as well. J is TRBJ2-3 and V is TRBV9; TRBD1 is a possible D gene (5 bases). Trimming took 0 bases from V and 2 from J, leaving 10 bases between them. The CDR3 is 15 residues long. Germline V gene sequence: CDR1 SGDLS, CDR2 YYNGEE. DNA of the CDR3: TGTGCCAGCAGCGTAGGGGGCGGTCTCACAGATACGCAGTATTTT. Its protein product is CASSVGGGLTDTQYF.

The chain has TRBV25-1 and TRBJ1-2, with D hard to call. Germline V gene lookup returns CDR1 MGHDK and CDR2 SYGVNS. The V gene lost 5 bases and the J gene lost 5 bases, with 6 bases spanning the gap. This CDR3 is 11 amino acids long. The CDR3 loop reads CASSLGYGYTF. Here the CDR3 DNA reads TGTGCCAGCAGTCTCGGGTATGGCTACACCTTC.

The chain carries TRBV9 and TRBJ2-7, with 10 bases that match TRBD1. Losses at the gene ends were 3 bases for V and 2 bases for J; bases not matched to a gene: 2. Germline V gene lookup returns CDR1 SGDLS and CDR2 YYNGEE. The CDR3 runs 14 residues. The CDR3 protein is CASSEGTGAYEQYF. CDR3 bases: TGTGCCAGCAGCGAAGGGACAGGGGCCTACGAGCAGTACTTC.

This clone was counted a single time. V usage is TRBV7-9 and J usage is TRBJ1-2; 8 nucleotides align to TRBD1. The junction had 7 bases not matched to a gene; V was cut back by 4 bases and J by 6 bases. CDR3 length equals 14 residues. Germline-derived CDR1 and CDR2 are SEHNR and FQNEAQ (reference sequence). The CDR3 DNA sequence: TGTGCCAGCAGCTCCGCCGACAGGGGACATGGCTACACCTTC. Encoded protein: CASSSADRGHGYTF.

V usage is TRBV6-5 and J usage is TRBJ2-5, with D possibly TRBD2 on 6 matching bases. Germline V gene data show CDR1 as MNHEY and CDR2 as SVGAGI. Deletions cut 4 bases from V and 5 bases from J, with 11 bases between. The CDR3 consists of 13 residues. This CDR3 reads CASSWGVGETQYF. The CDR3 coding sequence is TGTGCCAGCAGTTGGGGGGTCGGGGAGACCCAGTACTTC.

The chain recombines TRBV7-9 with TRBJ2-1; the D gene is possibly TRBD2 (6 bases). The CDR3 sequence is 15 residues long. Germline-derived CDR1 and CDR2 are SEHNR and FQNEAQ (reference sequence). V was shortened by 5 bases and J by 5 bases, with 16 bases between the two germline ends. CDR3 DNA sequence: TGTGCCAGCAGCCCCCCGCGGGGCAACGACAATGAGCAGTTCTTC. As protein: CASSPPRGNDNEQFF.

DNA of the CDR3: TGTGCCAGTAGTACACAGACCTCATATGGCTACACCTTC. The encoded protein is CASSTQTSYGYTF. This chain connects TRBV19 to TRBJ1-2; no clear D gene. V was pared by 4 bases and J by 5 bases, with 11 bases between. Germline values: CDR1 LNHDA, CDR2 SQIVND (reference sequence). The CDR3 consists of 13 residues.

The chain is built from TRBV7-9 and TRBJ2-5, with D possibly matching TRBD2 (7 bases). V lost 4 bases to trimming and J lost 1 base, with 13 bases between them. The CDR3 loop spans 15 amino acids. Germline CDR1 is SEHNR and CDR2 is FQNEAQ (reference sequence). CDR3 in amino acids: CASSSPGGSQETQYF. The CDR3, as DNA: TGTGCCAGCAGCTCCCCGGGGGGCTCCCAAGAGACCCAGTACTTC.

The chain joins TRBV5-1 to TRBJ2-7; 8 bases map to TRBD1. This CDR3 region has 17 residues. The germline V gene has CDR1 SGHRS and CDR2 YFSETQ. Unmatched junction bases numbered 15, after V lost 4 bases and J lost 3 bases. CDR3 sequence reads: CASSPGVGGQAIYEQYF. The CDR3 DNA is TGCGCCAGCAGCCCGGGCGTTGGGGGACAGGCCATCTACGAGCAGTACTTC.

V usage is TRBV5-4 and J usage is TRBJ1-4; 7 bases agree with TRBD1. The V and J ends lost 4 bases and 10 bases, in that order; junction bases with no gene match: 7. This CDR3 comprises 13 residues. Germline V lookup: CDR1 SGHNT, CDR2 YYREEE (reference sequence). CDR3 residues: CASSNLGQPKLFF. CDR3 in DNA: TGTGCCAGCAGCAACCTGGGACAGCCAAAACTGTTTTTT.

The rearrangement uses TRBV7-2 and TRBJ1-4, with 10 bases that match TRBD1. The germline V gene has CDR1 SGHTA and CDR2 FQGNSA. The CDR3 totals 19 residues. V was pared by 6 bases and J by 3 bases, with 16 bases of the junction left unmatched. The CDR3 loop is CASSSTPGTGVLANEKLFF. The CDR3 nucleotides are TGTGCCAGCAGTTCTACGCCCGGGACAGGGGTCTTAGCTAATGAAAAACTGTTTTTT.

V and J are TRBV5-1 and TRBJ2-7; D possibly corresponds to TRBD1 (6 bases). The CDR3 contains 17 residues. V lost 0 bases and J lost 2, with 18 bases in between. The V gene's germline CDR1 is SGHRS and CDR2 YFSETQ. CDR3 region: CASSLAMGDIRAYEQYF. CDR3 bases: TGCGCCAGCAGCTTGGCAATGGGGGACATCCGAGCCTACGAGCAGTACTTC. Looking up the rest from reference TRBV5-1 and TRBJ2-7 gives the full variable domain: KAGVTQTPRYLIKTRGQQVTLSCSPISGHRSVSWYQQTPGQGLQFLFEYFSETQRNKGNFPGRFSGRQFSNSRSEMNVSTLELGDSALYLCASSLAMGDIRAYEQYFGPGTRLTVT.

V gene TRBV25-1 combines with J gene TRBJ2-1; 9 positions match TRBD2. The germline gives CDR1 MGHDK, CDR2 SYGVNS. V shed 8 bases, J shed 10 bases, and the junction held 9 bases outside the gene matches. The CDR3 is 13 residues long. The CDR3 DNA reads as TGTGCCAGCGCGGGGGGGCCTCGGGTGGAGCAGTTCTTC. It encodes CASAGGPRVEQFF. Looking up the rest from reference TRBV25-1 and TRBJ2-1 gives the full variable domain: EADIYQTPRYLVIGTGKKITLECSQTMGHDKMYWYQQDPGMELHLIHYSYGVNSTEKGDLSSESTVSRIRTEHFPLTLESARPSHTSQYLCASAGGPRVEQFFGPGTRLTVL.

The genes are TRBV7-9 and TRBJ1-2; tentatively, D is TRBD1 (5 bases). This CDR3 is built from 13 residues. Looked up from germline, CDR1 is SEHNR and CDR2 is FQNEAQ (reference sequence). V was pared by 4 bases and J by 4 bases, with 10 bases between. The CDR3: CASSSDSLYGYTF. CDR3 bases: TGTGCCAGCAGCTCAGACAGCCTCTATGGCTACACCTTC.

This clone was seen only a few times. The rearrangement uses TRBV4-1 and TRBJ2-7; TRBD1 matches 9 bases. This CDR3 has 15 residues. Germline V CDR1 and CDR2: MGHRA, YSYEKL. V shed 4 bases and J 5 bases; nucleotides not matched to a gene: 9. DNA of the CDR3: TGCGCCAGCAGCCTTGCCGGGACAGGGACGAACGAGCAGTACTTC. Translation: CASSLAGTGTNEQYF.

The CDR3 loop reads CASSQDLTSGNTGELFF. CDR3 bases: TGCGCCAGCAGCCAAGATTTGACTAGCGGGAACACCGGGGAGCTGTTTTTT. The V call is TRBV4-3, the J call TRBJ2-2, with 9 bases identical to TRBD2. Germline V gene sequence: CDR1 LGHNA, CDR2 YSLEER. Trimming took 0 bases from V and 1 from J; bases not matched to a gene: 3. This CDR3 has 17 residues.

This chain connects TRBV20-1 to TRBJ2-1; D is possibly TRBD2 (5 bases). V dropped 4 bases and J dropped 4 bases, with 5 bases sitting between them. Per the germline V gene, CDR1 is DFQATT and CDR2 is SNEGSKA (reference sequence). The CDR3 contains 11 residues. The chain's CDR3 is CSATGYNEQFF. The CDR3 DNA follows: TGCAGTGCTACGGGGTACAATGAGCAGTTCTTC.